This TCR beta chain was sequenced during a study of Ad26.COV2.S vaccination and SARS-CoV-2 variants. About the research overall: This donor came from the COV1001 trial of Ad26.COV2.S. The vaccine Ad26.COV2.S was put into the muscle once, or twice with 56 days between.

This clone appeared a single time. V lost 3 bases to trimming and J lost 2 bases; unmatched junction nucleotides: 8. The length of the CDR3 is 16 residues. The germline CDR1 and CDR2 sequences are LNHNV and YYDKDF (reference sequence). Treatment here: 15 to 20 received Ad26.COV2.S at low or high dose, single or two shots; several received placebo; per-sample allocation not given. Samples came from day 63 after the first vaccine or placebo injection. It was an adult aged 18-55 years in Boston who was the donor. Its platform was an Ad26 vector, and its expressed antigen was Wuhan-strain SARS-CoV-2 spike. Profiling relied on immunoSEQ multiplex PCR, and the TCRdb table lists in-frame clones only, not all of them. The sample holds roughly 500,000 clones, approximately 92% seen once.

Sequences were derived from peripheral blood, sampled in a trial of Ad26.COV2.S vaccine versus placebo. This sequence originates from a person between 18 and 60 years old who received the Ad26.COV2.S COVID-19 vaccine or a placebo. The gene calls are TRBV15 and TRBJ2-3, with 7 positions matching TRBD1. The CDR3 bases are TGTGCCACCAGCAGGAGGACAGGATCGACCACAGATACGCAGTATTTT. Translation: CATSRRTGSTTDTQYF.